The next 10 T cell receptor beta chains were all read from a single sample in a study of T-cell reconstitution after alpha-beta-depleted transplantation in children listed by TCRdb under 2016. Libraries were made using PCR. Instrument used: Illumina HiSeq 2500. TCR library preparation used molecular barcoding, with unique molecular identifiers applied to normalize quantification of the TCRbeta repertoire. TCRdb reanalyzed the raw reads on its own, using fastp at Q25 for trimming and MiXCR for clone calling, and kept in-frame beta chains. Rows are unified per CDR3 protein, each entry keeping the most common DNA and genes. This sample lists about 270,000 distinct CDR3 sequences; more than 8% were detected once. The biggest ten clones account for around 10% of the sample. The starting material was PBMCs from the stem cell graft donor, obtained from the stem cell graft. The receptors originated from a human donor who donated a stem cell graft to a child with SCID.

This clonotype has ten or more counts. The chain is built from TRBV27 and TRBJ2-3, with D tentatively TRBD1 or TRBD2 (5 bases each). V lost 5 bases to trimming and J lost 2 bases, with 14 bases between them. Germline CDR1 and CDR2: MNHEY and SMNVEV (reference sequence). The CDR3 contains 15 residues. This CDR3 reads CASSLPGRYTDTQYF. The CDR3 region has the DNA TGTGCCAGCAGTCTACCGGGACGGTACACAGATACGCAGTATTTT.

This clonotype has a handful of counts. The J gene is TRBJ1-2, the V gene TRBV20-1, with 7 bases identical to TRBD1. After removal of 0 bases from V and 2 bases from J, the junction contained 9 bases not matched to a gene. The germline gives CDR1 DFQATT, CDR2 SNEGSKA (reference sequence). The CDR3 spans 16 residues. CDR3 nucleotides: TGCAGTGCTAGAGATTTACTGGACAGGCGCAACTATGGCTACACCTTC. This codes for CSARDLLDRRNYGYTF.

This chain links TRBV9 with TRBJ2-3, with D uncertain. The germline V gene encodes CDR1 SGDLS and CDR2 YYNGEE. V lost 3 bases and J lost 3, with 20 bases in between. CDR3 length: 17 amino acids. CDR3 nucleotides: TGTGCCAGCAGCGCTGGGATGCTGGGTAGTAAAACAGATACGCAGTATTTT. Residues: CASSAGMLGSKTDTQYF. The full variable domain, with the rest looked up from reference TRBV9 and TRBJ2-3, is DSGVTQTPKHLITATGQRVTLRCSPRSGDLSVYWYQQSLDQGLQFLIQYYNGEERAKGNILERFSAQQFPDLHSELNLSSLELGDSALYFCASSAGMLGSKTDTQYFGPGTRLTVL.

The rearrangement uses TRBV7-8 and TRBJ2-1; TRBD1 aligns across 7 bases. V lost 8 bases and J lost 4; bases outside the gene matches: 8. There are 14 residues in the CDR3. CDR1 is SGHVS and CDR2 is FQNEAQ in the germline V gene. Here the CDR3 DNA reads TGTGCCAGCGGAAGGGACAGACTATACAATGAGCAGTTCTTC. It codes for CASGRDRLYNEQFF. Supplemented by reference TRBV7-8 and TRBJ2-1, the full variable domain reads GAGVSQSPRYKVAKRGQDVALRCDPISGHVSLFWYQQALGQGPEFLTYFQNEAQLDKSGLPSDRFFAERPEGSVSTLKIQRTQQEDSAVYLCASGRDRLYNEQFFGPGTRLTVL.

The CDR3 spells CASSLMDIGNTIYF. CDR3 nucleotides: TGTGCCAGCAGCTTGATGGACATAGGAAACACCATATATTTT. The chain has TRBV5-4 and TRBJ1-3; D is perhaps TRBD1 (5 bases). Germline-derived CDR1 and CDR2 are SGHNT and YYREEE (reference sequence). Trimming took off 1 base at V and 4 bases at J, with 9 bases between the two ends. This CDR3 contains 14 residues.

This sequence joins TRBV2 and TRBJ2-7, with D uncertain. V was cut by 8 bases and J by 0 bases, with 14 bases left in between. Germline V gives CDR1 SNHLY, CDR2 FYNNEI. The length of the CDR3 is 14 residues. CDR3 residues: CASAVLGSSYEQYF. The CDR3 nucleotides read TGTGCCAGCGCGGTTTTGGGTAGCTCCTACGAGCAGTACTTC.

The chain combines TRBV25-1 with TRBJ1-2, with D perhaps TRBD1 (5 bases). The V gene lost 3 bases and the J gene lost 8 bases, with 16 bases spanning the gap. The CDR3 extends over 14 amino acids. Germline assignment: CDR1 MGHDK and CDR2 SYGVNS. In DNA form, the CDR3 reads TGTGCCAGCAGTGATAGGGAAGGGACGGGCGGCTACACCTTC. It encodes CASSDREGTGGYTF.

The V gene is TRBV4-2, the J gene TRBJ2-1; 12 positions agree with TRBD2. This CDR3 spans 20 amino acids. Trimming at V came to 3 bases and at J to 0 bases, leaving 12 bases not matched to a gene. Germline loops: CDR1 LGHNA, CDR2 YNFKEQ. Here the CDR3 reads CASSHLEVASGGASYNEQFF. CDR3 in DNA: TGTGCCAGCAGCCACCTCGAGGTAGCTAGCGGGGGGGCCTCCTACAATGAGCAGTTCTTC.

Notes on this clonotype: One end of the junction does not line up with germline, which may come from a read error. The CDR3 spells CATRRLVSGTNVLTF. The CDR3 nucleotides are TGTGCCACACGTCGGTTAGTCTCTGGGACCAACGTCCTGACTTTC. This chain uses TRBV12-3 or TRBV12-4 with TRBJ2-6; D gene ambiguous. The CDR3 is made up of 15 amino acids.

This chain joins TRBV5-1 and TRBJ2-2; D is possibly TRBD1 (7 bases). V was pared by 0 bases and J by 7 bases, with 16 bases between. Germline CDR1 reads SGHRS; CDR2 reads YFSETQ. The length of the CDR3 is 16 residues. CDR3 nucleotides: TGCGCCAGCAGCTTGGCGGAGGGGGCCTTTTTCGGGGAGCTGTTTTTT. As protein: CASSLAEGAFFGELFF.